The subject of this entry is one T cell receptor (beta chain). The sample is drawn from a study of T cell changes during pregnancy in multiple sclerosis. Trimming cost V 8 bases and J 7 bases; bases outside gene matches: 8. Germline V gene sequence: CDR1 MNHEY, CDR2 SMNVEV (reference sequence). This CDR3 contains 13 residues. TCRdb's copy holds only in-frame clones and misses some; the assay was immunoSEQ multiplex PCR. This repertoire shows about 35,000 clones, around 93% found once; its top ten account for over 0.4%. The starting material was CD4+ T cells from peripheral blood mononuclear cells, obtained in the first trimester of pregnancy. This sequence originates from a female donor with multiple sclerosis, enrolled in a pregnancy study. The V and J genes are TRBV27 and TRBJ1-2; TRBD1 agrees at 9 bases. The CDR3 is CASWDRVYTGYTF. The CDR3 coding sequence is TGTGCCAGCTGGGACAGGGTATATACTGGCTACACCTTC.